This TCR beta chain stems from a study of naive and memory T cell subsets. The SP2 primer and nested alpha and beta constant region primers amplified ligated cDNA in four rounds. For blood and skin samples, reverse transcription used TCR alpha and beta constant primers. TCRdb itself ran the 5' RACE reads through MiXCR, one entry per CDR3 protein. The sample has roughly 48,000 distinct CDR3 sequences, approximately 4.5% seen once. In germline, CDR1 is SGHRS, CDR2 YFSETQ. The CDR3 loop spans 14 amino acids. V trimming: 4 bases; J trimming: 8 bases; junction bases outside the gene matches: 5. The library had UMIs added by 3' ligation of an oligonucleotide to TCR cDNA. Unsorted total RNA, roughly 1 to 1000 ng, was DNase treated before reverse transcription. At least ten counts were recorded for this clonotype.

The sequence was collected from a female donor in good health. The V and J genes are TRBV5-1 and TRBJ2-1, with 11 bases fitting TRBD1. This CDR3 is CASSPWTGGDEQFF. In nucleotides, the CDR3 is TGCGCCAGCAGCCCCTGGACAGGGGGCGATGAGCAGTTCTTC.